This TCR beta chain stems from a study of blood T cells in healthy people across ages. Through a sample-barcoded 5' primer and a J-beta primer mix, a second PCR was run for roughly 6 to 12 cycles. Template switching added a 12-random-nucleotide identifier to every cDNA molecule. TCRdb reprocessed the 5' RACE reads with MiXCR, giving one entry per CDR3 protein. This sample has roughly 680,000 distinct CDR3 sequences, with 52% found just once. V shed 2 bases, J shed 4 bases, and the junction held 8 bases outside the gene matches. This CDR3 comprises 16 residues. Looked up from germline, CDR1 is KGHDR and CDR2 is SFDVKD. Study results and limitations: The long-lived group displayed more naive CD4+ cells, plus higher diversity, than the aged donors did. Unsorted PBMCs ruled out conclusive naive versus antigen-experienced comparison.

A remark on this clonotype: No antigen is known for it.

This clonotype was obtained from a woman of 80 years or more in good health. The chain employs TRBV24-1 and TRBJ2-3, with TRBD2 matching 7 bases. Sequencing used blood. The DNA of the CDR3 is TGTGCCACCAGTGATTGGAGGAGGGAGGGACCAGATACGCAGTATTTT. This encodes CATSDWRREGPDTQYF.